A single TCR beta chain is shown here with its context. The sample originates from a study of blood T cell repertoires in COVID-19. Study-level background: Some COVID-19 samples were acute and others convalescent; all came from the United States, Italy and Spain. In each case, the material was cDNA or gDNA derived from T cells, B-cell-depleted T cells, or PBMCs.

Participant age was about 18 to 95 years, and participants resided in roughly 25 US areas. The CDR3 has 14 amino acids. V was pared by 4 bases and J by 0 bases, with 10 bases between. Germline CDR1 GTSNPN, CDR2 SVGIG (reference sequence). Data came from immunoSEQ multiplex PCR; TCRdb stores just in-frame clones and leaves some out. Among about 380,000 clones listed, approximately 90% were seen once. The chain links TRBV30 to TRBJ1-5; D is undetermined. The specimen sequenced was PBMCs or T cells enriched from blood (not recorded which). This TCR was sampled from a woman under 30 who had recovered from COVID-19. CDR3: CAWTYSNSNQPQHF. CDR3 DNA sequence: TGTGCCTGGACTTACAGTAATAGCAATCAGCCCCAGCATTTT.